This T cell receptor (beta chain) is drawn from a study of a mutant IDH1 vaccine in newly diagnosed glioma. At the level of the study: Treated patients had a mean age of about 44 years and a roughly 60% male, around 38% female split.

Generated by immunoSEQ multiplex PCR, the TCRdb table keeps only in-frame clones and is missing some. The sample carries 88,000 or so clones, 75% to 85% recorded once. This CDR3 contains 15 residues. Germline CDR1 and CDR2: SGHVS and FNYEAQ. J was trimmed by 3 bases and V by 1 base; bases with no gene match: 4. Time point denoted: week 23, last vaccination. A single vaccine dose contained 300 ug of mutant IDH1 20-mer peptide, and topical imiquimod was used with it. With respect to this clone: No antigen is known for it.

V usage is TRBV7-6 and J usage is TRBJ2-3, with 7 bases matching TRBD2. The TCR originated in a young man with glioma. Some clones in this sample may be carry-over from other donors' samples. The starting material was PBMCs, obtained from a glioma patient whose treatment included an IDH1 peptide vaccine. CDR3 DNA: TGTGCCAGCAGCTTAGTTCCGGGAGGAACAGATACGCAGTATTTT. It specifies CASSLVPGGTDTQYF.